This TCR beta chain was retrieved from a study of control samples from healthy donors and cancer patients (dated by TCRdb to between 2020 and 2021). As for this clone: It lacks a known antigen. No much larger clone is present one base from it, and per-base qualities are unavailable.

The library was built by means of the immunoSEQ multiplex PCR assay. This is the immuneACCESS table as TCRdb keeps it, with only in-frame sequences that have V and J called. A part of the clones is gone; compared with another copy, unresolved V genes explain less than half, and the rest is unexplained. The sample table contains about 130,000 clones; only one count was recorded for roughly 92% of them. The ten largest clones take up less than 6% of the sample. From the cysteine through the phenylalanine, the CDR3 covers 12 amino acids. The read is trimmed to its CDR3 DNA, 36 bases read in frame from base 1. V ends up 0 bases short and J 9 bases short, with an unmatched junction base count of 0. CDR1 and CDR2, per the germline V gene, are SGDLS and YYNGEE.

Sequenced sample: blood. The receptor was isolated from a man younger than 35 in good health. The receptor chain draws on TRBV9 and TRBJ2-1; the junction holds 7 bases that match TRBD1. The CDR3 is CASSVGTGEQFF. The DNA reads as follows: TGTGCCAGCAGCGTAGGGACAGGTGAGCAGTTCTTC.